This T cell receptor (beta chain) was documented in a study of T cells in women clearing cervical HPV infection. Repertoires were generated with immunoSEQ multiplex PCR, while TCRdb's copy carries only in-frame clones and drops some. The data include 40,000 to 55,000 clones; the top ten clones carry 0.95% to 1.5%. The CDR3 contains 17 residues. Germline V gene data show CDR1 as SQVTM and CDR2 as ANQGSEA. With 7 bases clipped from V and 0 bases from J, the junction kept 11 bases outside the gene matches. Comments on this clone: The sequenced fragment ends 3 residues before the CDR3 boundary, so the rest is inferred from the germline J gene.

This clonotype originated in a woman between 18 and 75 years old with a cervical HPV16 infection that either progressed to CIN3+ or cleared (not recorded which). The chain uses TRBV29-1 and TRBJ1-6, with 8 bases matching TRBD1. Material: blood buffy coat. CDR3 DNA (partial): TGCAGCGCCGGACAGGGTCGCTCTTGCTCCTATAATTCACCC. This codes for CSAGQGRSCSYNSP. The entire CDR3 is CSAGQGRSCSYNSPLHF.